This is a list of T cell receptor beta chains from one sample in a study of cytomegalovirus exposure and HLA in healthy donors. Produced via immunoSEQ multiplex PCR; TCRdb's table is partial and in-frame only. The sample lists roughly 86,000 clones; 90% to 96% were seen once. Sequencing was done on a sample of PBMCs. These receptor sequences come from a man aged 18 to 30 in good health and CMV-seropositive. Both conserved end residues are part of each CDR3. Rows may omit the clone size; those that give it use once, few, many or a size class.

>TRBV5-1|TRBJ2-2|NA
CASSLVPLRLAAVNGGELFF
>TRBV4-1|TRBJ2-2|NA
CASSLKVGVTGELFF
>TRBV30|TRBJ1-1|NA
CAWSGQGATEAFF
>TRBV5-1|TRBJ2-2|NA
CASSLGGRGTGELFF
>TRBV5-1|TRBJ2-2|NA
CASSFLAVTGELFF
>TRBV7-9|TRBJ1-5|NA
CASSLASAGDQPQHF
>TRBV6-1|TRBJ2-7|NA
CASSERRGPSYEQYF
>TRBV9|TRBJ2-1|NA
CASSVDVVGGYNEQFF
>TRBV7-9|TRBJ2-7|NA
CASSPTSGTFYEQYF
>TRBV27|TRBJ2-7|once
CASSLVPGEGPSYEQYF
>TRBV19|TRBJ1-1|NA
CASKETGGSVTEAFF
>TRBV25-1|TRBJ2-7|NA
CASKTGSYEQYF
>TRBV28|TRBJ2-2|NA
CASSFGGRYTGELFF
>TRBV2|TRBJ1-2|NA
CASVDRADYGYTF
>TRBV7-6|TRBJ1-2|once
CASSSQTEDNRGYTF
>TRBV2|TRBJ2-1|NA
CASSEAPPAAYNEQFF
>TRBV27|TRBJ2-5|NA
CASSGLAAQETQYF
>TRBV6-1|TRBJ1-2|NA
CASSRQGGEYGYTF
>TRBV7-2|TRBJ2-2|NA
CASSLFPDRVNTGELFF
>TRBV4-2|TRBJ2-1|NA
CASSQDDSYNEQFF
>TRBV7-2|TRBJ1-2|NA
CASSPDRNYGYTF
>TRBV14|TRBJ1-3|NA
CASSQDSRGLFGNTIYF
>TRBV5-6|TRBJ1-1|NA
CASNRGRGWVNTEAFF
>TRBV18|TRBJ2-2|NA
CASSPYRTGNTGELFF
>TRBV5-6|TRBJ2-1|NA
CASSFPTEHNEQFF
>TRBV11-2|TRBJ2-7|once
CASSLNSGPYEQYF
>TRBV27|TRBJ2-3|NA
CASPSGDRTDTQYF
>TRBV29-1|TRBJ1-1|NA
CSVVPPQAQAFF
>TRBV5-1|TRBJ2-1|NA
CASSLARGYNEQFF
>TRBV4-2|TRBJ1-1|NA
CASSLSWGGTEAFF
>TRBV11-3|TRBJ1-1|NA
CASSLAGETEAFF
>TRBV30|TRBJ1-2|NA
CAWSVAGVANYGYTF
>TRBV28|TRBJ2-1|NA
CASSPLGQGLDHEQFF
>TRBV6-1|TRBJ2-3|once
CASSELAGADTQYF
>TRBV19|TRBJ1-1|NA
CASIGGAGTEAFF
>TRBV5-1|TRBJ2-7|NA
CASSSESGRAEQYF
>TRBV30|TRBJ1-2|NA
CAWIPDSSSNYGYTF
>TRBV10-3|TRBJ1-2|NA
CAISPRPGQGAFGYGYTF
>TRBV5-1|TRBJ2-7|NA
CASSLERGPPSEQYF
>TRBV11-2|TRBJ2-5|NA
CASSRGQQETQYF
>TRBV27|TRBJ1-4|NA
CASSRGNGNEKLFF
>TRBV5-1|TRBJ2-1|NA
CASSSQSGGSKYNEQFF
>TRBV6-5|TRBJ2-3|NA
CASSYGVLTDTQYF
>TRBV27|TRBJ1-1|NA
CASSLGRGTTEAFF
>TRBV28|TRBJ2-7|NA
CASSPLDRGRYEQYF
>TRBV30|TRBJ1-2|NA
CAWERLTGTGAFGYTF
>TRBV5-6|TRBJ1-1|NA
CASSPLGHGDTEAFF
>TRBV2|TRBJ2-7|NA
CASSPVFSYEQYF
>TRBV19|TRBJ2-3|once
CASSSRTSGRTDTQYF
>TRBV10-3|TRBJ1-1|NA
CAIKRQGTNTEAFF
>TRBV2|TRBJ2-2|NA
CASSETSGSTGELFF
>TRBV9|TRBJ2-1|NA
CASSVDPSGSSYNEQFF